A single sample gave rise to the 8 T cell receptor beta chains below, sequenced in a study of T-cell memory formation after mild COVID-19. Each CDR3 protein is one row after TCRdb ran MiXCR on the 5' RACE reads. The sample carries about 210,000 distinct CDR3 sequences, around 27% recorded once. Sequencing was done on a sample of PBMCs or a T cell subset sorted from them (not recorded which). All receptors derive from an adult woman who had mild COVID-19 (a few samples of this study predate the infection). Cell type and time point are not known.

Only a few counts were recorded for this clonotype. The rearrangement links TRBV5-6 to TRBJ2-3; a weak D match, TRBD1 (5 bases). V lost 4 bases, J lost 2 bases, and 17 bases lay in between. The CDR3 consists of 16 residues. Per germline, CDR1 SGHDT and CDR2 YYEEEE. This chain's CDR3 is CASSRIQRQLTDTQYF. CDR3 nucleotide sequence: TGTGCCAGCAGCCGAATCCAGAGACAGCTCACAGATACGCAGTATTTT.

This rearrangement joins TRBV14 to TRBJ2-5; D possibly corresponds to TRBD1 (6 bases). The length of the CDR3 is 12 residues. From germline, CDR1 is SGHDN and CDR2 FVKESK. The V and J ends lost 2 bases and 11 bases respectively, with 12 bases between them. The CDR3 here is CASSQTGSGQYF. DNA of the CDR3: TGTGCCAGCAGCCAAACAGGGTCGGGTCAGTACTTC.

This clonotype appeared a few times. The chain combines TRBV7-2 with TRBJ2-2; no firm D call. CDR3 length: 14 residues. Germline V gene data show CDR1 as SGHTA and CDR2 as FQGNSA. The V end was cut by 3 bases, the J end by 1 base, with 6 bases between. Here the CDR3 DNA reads TGTGCCAGCAGCTTGTCCGGGAACACCGGGGAGCTGTTTTTT. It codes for CASSLSGNTGELFF.

The CDR3 spells CASSATGNTEAFF. The CDR3 nucleotides read TGTGCCAGCAGCGCGACAGGGAACACTGAAGCTTTCTTT. The chain has TRBV9 and TRBJ1-1; perhaps TRBD1 as D (6 bases). CDR1 SGDLS and CDR2 YYNGEE come from the germline V gene. The CDR3 has 13 amino acids. Trimming took 3 bases from V and 1 from J, leaving 7 bases between them.

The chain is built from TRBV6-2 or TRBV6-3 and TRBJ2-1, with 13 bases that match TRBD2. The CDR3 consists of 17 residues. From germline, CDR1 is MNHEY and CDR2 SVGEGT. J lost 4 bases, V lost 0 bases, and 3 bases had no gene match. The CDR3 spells CASSYSTSGGSYNEQFF. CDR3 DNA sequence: TGTGCCAGCAGTTACTCGACTAGCGGGGGGAGTTACAATGAGCAGTTCTTC.

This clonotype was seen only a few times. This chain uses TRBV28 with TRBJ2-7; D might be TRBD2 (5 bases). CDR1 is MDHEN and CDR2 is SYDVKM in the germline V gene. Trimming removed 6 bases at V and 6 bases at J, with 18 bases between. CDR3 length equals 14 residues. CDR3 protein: CASSQLDSDCEQYF. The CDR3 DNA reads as TGTGCCAGCAGCCAATTGGACTCGGATTGCGAGCAGTACTTC.

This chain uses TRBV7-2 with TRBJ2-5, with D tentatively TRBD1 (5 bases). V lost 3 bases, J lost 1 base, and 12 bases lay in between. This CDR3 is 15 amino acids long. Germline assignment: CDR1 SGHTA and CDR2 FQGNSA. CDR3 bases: TGTGCCAGCAGCTTTGTGACAGCAACCCAAGAGACCCAGTACTTC. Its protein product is CASSFVTATQETQYF.

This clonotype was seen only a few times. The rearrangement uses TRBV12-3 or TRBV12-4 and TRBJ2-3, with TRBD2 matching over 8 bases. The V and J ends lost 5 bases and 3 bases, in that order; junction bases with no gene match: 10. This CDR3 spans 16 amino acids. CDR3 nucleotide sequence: TGTGCCAGCAGTGACCGCACAGGCGGGAGGACAGATACGCAGTATTTT. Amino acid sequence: CASSDRTGGRTDTQYF.